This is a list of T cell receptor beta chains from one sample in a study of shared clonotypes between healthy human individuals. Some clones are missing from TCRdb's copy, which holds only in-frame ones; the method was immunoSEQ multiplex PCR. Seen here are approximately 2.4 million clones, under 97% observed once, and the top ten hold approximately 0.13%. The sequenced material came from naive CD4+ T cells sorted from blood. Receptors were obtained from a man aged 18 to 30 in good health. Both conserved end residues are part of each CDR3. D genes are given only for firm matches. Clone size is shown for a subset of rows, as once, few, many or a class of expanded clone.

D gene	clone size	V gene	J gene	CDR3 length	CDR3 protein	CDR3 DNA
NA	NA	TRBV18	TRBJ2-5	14	CASSPRAGRETQYF	TGTGCCAGCTCACCACGGGCAGGGCGGGAGACCCAGTACTTC
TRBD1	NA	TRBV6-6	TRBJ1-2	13	CASSYESGGHYTF	TGTGCCAGCAGTTACGAATCAGGGGGCCACTACACCTTC
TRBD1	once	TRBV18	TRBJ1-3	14	CASSPRTGAHTIYF	TGTGCCAGCTCACCCAGGACAGGGGCCCACACCATATATTTT
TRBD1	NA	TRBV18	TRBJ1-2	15	CASSTTGTGVGGYTF	TGTGCCAGCTCAACAACCGGGACAGGGGTCGGCGGCTACACCTTC
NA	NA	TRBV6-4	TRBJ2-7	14	CASSSESGSYEQYF	TGTGCCAGCAGTTCAGAGAGCGGCTCCTACGAGCAGTACTTC
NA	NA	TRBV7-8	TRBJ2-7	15	CASSAQWGSSYEQYF	TGTGCCAGCAGCGCGCAGTGGGGGAGCTCCTACGAGCAGTACTTC
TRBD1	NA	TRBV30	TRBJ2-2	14	CAWTGTGVTGELFF	TGTGCCTGGACCGGGACAGGGGTTACCGGGGAGCTGTTTTTT
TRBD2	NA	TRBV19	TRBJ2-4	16	CASSIPSGYAKNIQYF	TGTGCCAGTAGTATTCCTAGCGGGTACGCCAAAAACATTCAGTACTTC
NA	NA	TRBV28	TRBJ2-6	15	CASSQEGAGANVLTF	TGTGCCAGCAGCCAGGAGGGGGCTGGGGCCAACGTCCTGACTTTC
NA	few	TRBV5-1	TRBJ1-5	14	CASSLWGQDQPQHF	TGCGCCAGCAGCTTGTGGGGGCAGGATCAGCCCCAGCATTTT
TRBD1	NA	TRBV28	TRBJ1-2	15	CASSAPDRTASGYTF	TGTGCCAGCAGCGCCCCGGACAGGACCGCTAGCGGCTACACCTTC
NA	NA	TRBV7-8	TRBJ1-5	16	CASSLEAAYSNQPQHF	TGTGCCAGCAGCTTAGAGGCAGCCTATAGCAATCAGCCCCAGCATTTT
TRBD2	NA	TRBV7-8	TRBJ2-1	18	CASGSERGGSTVYNEQFF	TGTGCCAGCGGTAGCGAGCGGGGGGGATCGACCGTTTACAATGAGCAGTTCTTC
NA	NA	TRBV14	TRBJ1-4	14	CASSPGGSNEKLFF	TGTGCCAGCAGCCCGGGGGGCAGTAATGAAAAACTGTTTTTT
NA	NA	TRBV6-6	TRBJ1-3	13	CASSRPPGNTIYF	TGTGCCAGCAGCCGGCCACCCGGAAACACCATATATTTT
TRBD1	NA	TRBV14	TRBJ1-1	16	CASSQNLGQVDTEAFF	TGTGCCAGCAGCCAAAACTTGGGACAGGTGGACACTGAAGCTTTCTTT
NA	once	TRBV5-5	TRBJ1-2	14	CASSFSEANYGYTF	TGTGCCAGCAGCTTCAGTGAGGCTAACTATGGCTACACCTTC
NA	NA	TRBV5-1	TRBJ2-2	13	CASSFRVAGELFF	TGCGCCAGCAGCTTCAGGGTGGCCGGGGAGCTGTTTTTT
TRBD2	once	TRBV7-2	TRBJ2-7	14	CASTKEAGSYEQYF	TGTGCCAGCACCAAGGAAGCGGGAAGCTACGAGCAGTACTTC
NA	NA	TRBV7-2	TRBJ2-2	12	CASSPWAGELFF	TGTGCCAGCAGCCCCTGGGCCGGGGAGCTGTTTTTT
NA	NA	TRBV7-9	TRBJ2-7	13	CASSRDGNYEQYF	TGTGCCAGCAGCCGGGACGGAAACTACGAGCAGTACTTC
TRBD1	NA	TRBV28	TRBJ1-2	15	CASSSQGGKDYGYTF	TGTGCCAGCAGTTCTCAGGGGGGGAAAGACTATGGCTACACCTTC
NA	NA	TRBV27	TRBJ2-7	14	CASSFTGGTYEQYF	TGTGCCAGCAGTTTCACCGGGGGAACCTACGAGCAGTACTTC
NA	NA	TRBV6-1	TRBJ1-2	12	CASSEDRVGYTF	TGTGCCAGCAGTGAAGACCGGGTTGGCTACACCTTC
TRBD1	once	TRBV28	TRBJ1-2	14	CASSLETGGYGYTF	TGTGCCAGCAGTTTAGAGACAGGGGGCTATGGCTACACCTTC
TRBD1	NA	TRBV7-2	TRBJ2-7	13	CASRFGTGHEQYF	TGTGCCAGCAGATTCGGGACAGGCCACGAGCAGTACTTC
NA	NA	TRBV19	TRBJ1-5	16	CASSPGRGGGNQPQHF	TGTGCCAGTAGTCCAGGGCGAGGAGGCGGCAATCAGCCCCAGCATTTT
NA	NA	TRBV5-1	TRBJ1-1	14	CASSSGVFNTEAFF	TGCGCCAGCAGCTCGGGGGTATTTAACACTGAAGCTTTCTTT
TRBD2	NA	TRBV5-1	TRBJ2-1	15	CASSGGLAGANEQFF	TGCGCCAGCAGCGGAGGACTAGCGGGAGCAAATGAGCAGTTCTTC
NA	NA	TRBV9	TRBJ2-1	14	CASSAATNGIRQFF	TGTGCCAGCAGCGCCGCTACCAACGGGATCCGGCAGTTCTTC
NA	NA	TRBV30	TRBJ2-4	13	CAWSDRDKNIQYF	TGTGCCTGGAGTGACAGGGACAAAAACATTCAGTACTTC
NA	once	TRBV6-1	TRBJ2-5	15	CASTYSGSILETQYF	TGTGCCAGCACCTATAGCGGAAGCATCCTGGAGACCCAGTACTTC
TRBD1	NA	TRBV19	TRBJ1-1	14	CASSRGQENTEAFF	TGTGCCAGTAGTAGAGGACAGGAGAACACTGAAGCTTTCTTT
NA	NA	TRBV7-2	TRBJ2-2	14	CASSLVGSTGELFF	TGTGCCAGCAGCTTAGTGGGTAGCACCGGGGAGCTGTTTTTT
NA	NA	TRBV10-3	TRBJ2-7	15	CAISDEGRESHEQYF	TGTGCCATCAGTGATGAGGGCAGGGAATCCCACGAGCAGTACTTC
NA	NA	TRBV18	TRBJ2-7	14	CASSPERSSYEQYF	TGTGCCAGCTCACCGGAGCGGAGTTCCTACGAGCAGTACTTC
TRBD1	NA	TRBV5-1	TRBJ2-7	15	CASSYGGQGGYEQYF	TGCGCCAGCAGCTACGGTGGACAGGGCGGCTACGAGCAGTACTTC
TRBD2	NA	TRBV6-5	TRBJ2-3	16	CASSSGTSGRSDTQYF	TGTGCCAGCAGTTCCGGGACTAGCGGGAGATCCGATACGCAGTATTTT
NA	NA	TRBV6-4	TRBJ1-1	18	CASSDSKRTPLSDTEAFF	TGTGCCAGCAGTGACTCGAAAAGGACTCCTCTTAGCGACACTGAAGCTTTCTTT
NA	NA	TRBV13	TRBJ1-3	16	CASSQLGPRSGNTIYF	TGTGCCAGCAGCCAGCTGGGACCCCGCTCTGGAAACACCATATATTTT
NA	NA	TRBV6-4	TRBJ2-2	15	CASSAGSPDTGELFF	TGTGCCAGCAGTGCGGGCAGCCCCGACACCGGGGAGCTGTTTTTT
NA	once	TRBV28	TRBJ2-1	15	CASSFPKRGYNEQFF	TGTGCCAGCAGTTTTCCAAAACGGGGCTACAATGAGCAGTTCTTC
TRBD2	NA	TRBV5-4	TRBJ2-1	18	CASSPGTSGDSSYNEQFF	TGTGCCAGCAGCCCCGGGACTAGCGGAGACAGCTCCTACAATGAGCAGTTCTTC
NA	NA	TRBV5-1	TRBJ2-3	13	CASRIGETDTQYF	TGCGCCAGCAGAATCGGGGAAACAGATACGCAGTATTTT
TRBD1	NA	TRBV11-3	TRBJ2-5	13	CASREGAQETQYF	TGTGCCAGCCGCGAGGGGGCCCAAGAGACCCAGTACTTC
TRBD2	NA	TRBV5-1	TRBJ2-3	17	CASSLGTSLVGTDTQYF	TGCGCCAGCAGCCTCGGGACTAGTCTTGTGGGGACAGATACGCAGTATTTT
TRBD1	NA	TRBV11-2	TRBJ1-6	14	CASSKGQGNSPLHF	TGTGCCAGCAGCAAGGGACAGGGTAATTCACCCCTCCACTTT
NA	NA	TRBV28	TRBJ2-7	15	CASTPRPTFSYEQYF	TGTGCCAGCACCCCGAGGCCCACGTTCTCCTACGAGCAGTACTTC
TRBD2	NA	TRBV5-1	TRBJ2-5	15	CASSLSSGSRETQYF	TGCGCCAGCAGCTTATCTAGCGGGAGTAGAGAGACCCAGTACTTC
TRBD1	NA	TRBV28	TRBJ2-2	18	CASSSVQGADANTGELFF	TGTGCCAGCAGTTCCGTACAGGGGGCCGACGCTAACACCGGGGAGCTGTTTTTT
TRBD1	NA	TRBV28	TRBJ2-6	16	CASSLKQGSGANVLTF	TGTGCCAGCAGTTTGAAACAGGGGTCTGGGGCCAACGTCCTGACTTTC
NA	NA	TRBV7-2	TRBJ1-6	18	CASSHSTLRVSHNSPLHF	TGTGCCAGCAGCCACAGCACTCTCAGGGTATCGCATAATTCACCCCTCCACTTT
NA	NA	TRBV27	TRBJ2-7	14	CASSGTPNSYEQYF	TGTGCCAGCAGCGGGACACCAAACTCCTACGAGCAGTACTTC
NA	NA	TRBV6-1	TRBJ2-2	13	CASGGTATGELFF	TGTGCCAGCGGAGGGACAGCTACCGGGGAGCTGTTTTTT